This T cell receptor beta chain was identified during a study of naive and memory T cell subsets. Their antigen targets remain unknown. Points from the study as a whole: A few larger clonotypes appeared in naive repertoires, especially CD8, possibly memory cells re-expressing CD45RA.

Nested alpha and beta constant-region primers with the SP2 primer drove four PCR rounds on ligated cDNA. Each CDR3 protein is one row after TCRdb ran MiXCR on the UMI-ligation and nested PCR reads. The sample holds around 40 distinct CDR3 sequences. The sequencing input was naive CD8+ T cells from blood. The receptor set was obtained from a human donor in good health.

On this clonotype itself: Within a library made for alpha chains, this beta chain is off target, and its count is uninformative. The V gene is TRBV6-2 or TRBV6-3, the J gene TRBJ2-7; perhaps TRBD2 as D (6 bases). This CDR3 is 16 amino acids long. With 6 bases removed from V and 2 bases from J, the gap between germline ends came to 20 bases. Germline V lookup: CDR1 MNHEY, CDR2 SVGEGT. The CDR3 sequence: CASSLTKGGHPYEQYF. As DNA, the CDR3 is TGTGCCAGCAGCCTGACCAAGGGAGGACATCCCTACGAGCAGTACTTC.